This TCR beta chain was captured by sequencing in a study of T cells in Graves' hyperthyroidism and ophthalmopathy. Study-level background: Upon initial diagnosis and before any treatment, peripheral blood was collected.

This clonotype was observed at least ten times. Its antigen is not identified. This CDR3 comprises 15 residues. The V gene lost 2 bases and the J gene lost 2 bases, with 10 bases spanning the gap. Germline CDR1 MNHNS, CDR2 SASEGT. Researchers took RNA transcripts and amplified the TCR beta CDR3 regions from them. In the first-round RT-PCR of the TCR CDR3, the HTBI primer set was used. TCRdb used MiXCR to reprocess the multiplex PCR reads, holding one entry per CDR3 protein. The table records about 710,000 distinct CDR3 sequences, about 15% of them present only once. Study-wide points: Ophthalmopathy was model-predicted a median roughly 6.5 months pre-onset.

Each diagnosis drew on symptoms, thyroxine, TRAb, thyroid ultrasound and orbital computed tomography findings. Fresh peripheral blood, 7.5 to 10 ml, was the source of the PBMCs. This chain links TRBV6-1 with TRBJ1-3, with D tentatively TRBD1 (5 bases). This TCR derives from a man aged 18 to 30 with Graves' hyperthyroidism. Sequencing was performed on blood. The CDR3 DNA reads TGTGCCAGCAGTGAAATGCGGACACCTGGAAACACCATATATTTT. Translation gives CASSEMRTPGNTIYF.